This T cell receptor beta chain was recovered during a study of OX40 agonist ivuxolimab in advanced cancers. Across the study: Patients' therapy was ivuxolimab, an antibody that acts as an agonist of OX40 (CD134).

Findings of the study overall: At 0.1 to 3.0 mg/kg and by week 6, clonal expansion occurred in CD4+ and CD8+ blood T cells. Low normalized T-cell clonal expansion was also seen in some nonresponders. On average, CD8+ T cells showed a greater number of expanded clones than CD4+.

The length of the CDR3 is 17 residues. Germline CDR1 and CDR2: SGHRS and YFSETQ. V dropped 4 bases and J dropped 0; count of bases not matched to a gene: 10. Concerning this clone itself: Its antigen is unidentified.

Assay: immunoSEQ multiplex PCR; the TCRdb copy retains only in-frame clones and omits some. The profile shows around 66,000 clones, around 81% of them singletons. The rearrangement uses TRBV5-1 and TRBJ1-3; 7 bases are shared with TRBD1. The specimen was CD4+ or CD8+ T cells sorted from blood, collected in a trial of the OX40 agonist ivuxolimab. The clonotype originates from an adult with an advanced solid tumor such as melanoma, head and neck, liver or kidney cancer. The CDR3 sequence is CASSADQGVSSGNTIYF. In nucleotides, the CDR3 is TGCGCCAGCAGCGCAGACCAGGGGGTTAGCTCTGGAAACACCATATATTTT.